This section outlines one T cell receptor beta chain sequence together with its context. The data were taken from a study of blood T cell repertoires in COVID-19. Clones were sequenced by immunoSEQ multiplex PCR, and TCRdb holds only the in-frame ones, with some missing. The sample yields about 200,000 clones, more than 75% seen once. Germline V lookup: CDR1 LNHDA, CDR2 SQIVND (reference sequence). CDR3 length equals 13 residues. Trimming removed 10 bases from V and 6 bases from J; junction bases left unmatched: 9. The clonotype was recovered from a man in his 60s with acute or convalescent COVID-19. The genes are TRBV19 and TRBJ2-3; 8 bases agree with TRBD2. The material sequenced was peripheral blood. This CDR3 is CATSSGGGDTQYF. As DNA, the CDR3 is TGTGCCACTAGCAGCGGGGGCGGGGATACGCAGTATTTT.